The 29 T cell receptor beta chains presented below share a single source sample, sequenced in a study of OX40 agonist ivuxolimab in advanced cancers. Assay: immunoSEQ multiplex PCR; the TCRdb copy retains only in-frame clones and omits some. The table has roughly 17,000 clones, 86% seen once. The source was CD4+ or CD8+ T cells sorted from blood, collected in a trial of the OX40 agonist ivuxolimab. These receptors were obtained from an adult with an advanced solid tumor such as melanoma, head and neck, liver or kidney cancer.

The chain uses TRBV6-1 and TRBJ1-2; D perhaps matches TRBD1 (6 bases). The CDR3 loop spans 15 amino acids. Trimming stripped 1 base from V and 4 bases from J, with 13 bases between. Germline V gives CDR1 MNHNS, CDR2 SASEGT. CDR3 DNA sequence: TGTGCCAGCAGTGAAGGCAGGGGCTTGATCTATGGCTACACCTTC. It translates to CASSEGRGLIYGYTF.

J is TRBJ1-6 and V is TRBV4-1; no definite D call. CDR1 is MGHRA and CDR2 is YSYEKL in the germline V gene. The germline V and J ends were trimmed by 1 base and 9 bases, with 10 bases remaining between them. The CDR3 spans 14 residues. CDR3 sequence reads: CASSQVRDSSPLHF. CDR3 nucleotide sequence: TGCGCCAGCAGCCAAGTCCGAGATAGTTCACCCCTCCACTTT.

The CDR3 here is CASSSSRGLDRHEQYF. The CDR3 coding sequence is TGCGCCAGCAGCTCATCCCGGGGATTAGATCGCCACGAGCAGTACTTC. The chain employs TRBV5-1 and TRBJ2-7; D might be TRBD2 (5 bases). The germline CDR1 and CDR2 sequences are SGHRS and YFSETQ. The CDR3 is 16 residues long. The germline V and J ends were trimmed by 3 bases and 5 bases, with 21 bases remaining between them. Full variable domain (remainder filled in from reference TRBV5-1 and TRBJ2-7): KAGVTQTPRYLIKTRGQQVTLSCSPISGHRSVSWYQQTPGQGLQFLFEYFSETQRNKGNFPGRFSGRQFSNSRSEMNVSTLELGDSALYLCASSSSRGLDRHEQYFGPGTRLTVT.

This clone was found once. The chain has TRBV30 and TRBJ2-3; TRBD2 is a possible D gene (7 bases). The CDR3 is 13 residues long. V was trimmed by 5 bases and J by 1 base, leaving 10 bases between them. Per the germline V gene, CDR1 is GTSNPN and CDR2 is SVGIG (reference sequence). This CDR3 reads CAWGGAGTDTQYF. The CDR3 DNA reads TGTGCCTGGGGGGGGGCAGGCACAGATACGCAGTATTTT.

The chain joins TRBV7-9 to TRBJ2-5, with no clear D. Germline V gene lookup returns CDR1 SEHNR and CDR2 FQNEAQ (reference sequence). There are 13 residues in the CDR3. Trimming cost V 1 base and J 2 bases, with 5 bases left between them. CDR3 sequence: CASSLEPQETQYF. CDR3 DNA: TGTGCCAGCAGCTTAGAACCGCAAGAGACCCAGTACTTC. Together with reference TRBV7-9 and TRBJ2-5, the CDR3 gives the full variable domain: DTGVSQNPRHKITKRGQNVTFRCDPISEHNRLYWYRQTLGQGPEFLTYFQNEAQLEKSRLLSDRFSAERPKGSFSTLEIQRTEQGDSAMYLCASSLEPQETQYFGPGTRLLVL.

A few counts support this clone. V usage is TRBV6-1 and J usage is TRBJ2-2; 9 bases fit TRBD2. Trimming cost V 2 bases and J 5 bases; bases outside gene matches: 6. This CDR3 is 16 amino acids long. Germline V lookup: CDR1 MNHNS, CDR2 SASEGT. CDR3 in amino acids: CASSEIAGAGTGELFF. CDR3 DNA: TGTGCCAGCAGTGAAATAGCGGGGGCGGGAACCGGGGAGCTGTTTTTT.

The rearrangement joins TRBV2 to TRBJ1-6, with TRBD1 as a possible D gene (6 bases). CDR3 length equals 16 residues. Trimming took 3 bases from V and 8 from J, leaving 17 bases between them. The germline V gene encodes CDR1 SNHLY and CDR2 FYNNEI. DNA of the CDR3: TGTGCCAGCAGTGATCAGGGGAGAATTGTTGATTCACCCCTCCACTTT. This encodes CASSDQGRIVDSPLHF. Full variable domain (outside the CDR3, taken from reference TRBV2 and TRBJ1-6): EPEVTQTPSHQVTQMGQEVILRCVPISNHLYFYWYRQILGQKVEFLVSFYNNEISEKSEIFDDQFSVERPDGSNFTLKIRSTKLEDSAMYFCASSDQGRIVDSPLHFGNGTRLTVT.

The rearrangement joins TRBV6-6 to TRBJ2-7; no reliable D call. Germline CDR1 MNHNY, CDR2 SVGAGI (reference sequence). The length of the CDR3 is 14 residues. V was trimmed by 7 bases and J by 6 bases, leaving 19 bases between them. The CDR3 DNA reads TGTGCCAGCACCTTCAGACCATCCGCGGCCGAGCAGTACTTC. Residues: CASTFRPSAAEQYF.

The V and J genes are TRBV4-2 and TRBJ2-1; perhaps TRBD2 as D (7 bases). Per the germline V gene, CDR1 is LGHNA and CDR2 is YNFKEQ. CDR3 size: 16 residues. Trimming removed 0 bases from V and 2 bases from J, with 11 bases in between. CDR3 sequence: CASSQDLGGPYNEQFF. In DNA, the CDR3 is TGTGCCAGCAGCCAAGATCTGGGGGGGCCCTACAATGAGCAGTTCTTC.

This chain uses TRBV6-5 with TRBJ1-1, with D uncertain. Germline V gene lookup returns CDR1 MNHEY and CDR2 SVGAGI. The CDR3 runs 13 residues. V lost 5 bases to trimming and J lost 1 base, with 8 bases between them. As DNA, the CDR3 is TGTGCCAGCAGTCCCAACAGGAACACTGAAGCTTTCTTT. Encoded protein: CASSPNRNTEAFF.

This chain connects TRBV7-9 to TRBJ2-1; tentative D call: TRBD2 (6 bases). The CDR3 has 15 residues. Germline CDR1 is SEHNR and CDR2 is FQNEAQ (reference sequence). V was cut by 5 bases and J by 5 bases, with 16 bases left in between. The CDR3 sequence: CASSRPGLRDNEQFF. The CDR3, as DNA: TGTGCCAGCAGCCGGCCGGGACTCCGGGACAATGAGCAGTTCTTC. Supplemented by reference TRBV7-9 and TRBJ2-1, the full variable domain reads DTGVSQNPRHKITKRGQNVTFRCDPISEHNRLYWYRQTLGQGPEFLTYFQNEAQLEKSRLLSDRFSAERPKGSFSTLEIQRTEQGDSAMYLCASSRPGLRDNEQFFGPGTRLTVL.

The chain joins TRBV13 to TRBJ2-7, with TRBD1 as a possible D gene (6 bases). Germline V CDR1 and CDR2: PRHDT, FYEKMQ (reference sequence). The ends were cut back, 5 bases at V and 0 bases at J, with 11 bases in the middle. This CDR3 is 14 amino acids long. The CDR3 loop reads CASSLGTNSYEQYF. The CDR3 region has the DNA TGTGCCAGCAGCCTCGGGACAAACTCCTACGAGCAGTACTTC.

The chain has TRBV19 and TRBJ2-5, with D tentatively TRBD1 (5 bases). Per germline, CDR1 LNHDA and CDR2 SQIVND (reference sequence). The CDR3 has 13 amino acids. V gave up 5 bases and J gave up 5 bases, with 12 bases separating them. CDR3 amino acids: CASSPTVSETQYF. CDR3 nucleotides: TGTGCCAGTAGTCCGACAGTTTCGGAGACCCAGTACTTC.

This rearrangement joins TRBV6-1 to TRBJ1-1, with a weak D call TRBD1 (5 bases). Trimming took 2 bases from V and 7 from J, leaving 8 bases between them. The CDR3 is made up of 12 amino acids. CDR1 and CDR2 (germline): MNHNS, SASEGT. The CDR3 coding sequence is TGTGCCAGCAGTGAATATCAGGGTGAAGCTTTCTTT. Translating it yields CASSEYQGEAFF.

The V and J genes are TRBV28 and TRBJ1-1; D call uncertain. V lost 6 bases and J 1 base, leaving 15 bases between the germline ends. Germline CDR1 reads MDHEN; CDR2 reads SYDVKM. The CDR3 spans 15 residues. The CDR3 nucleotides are TGTGCCAGCAGCCTGACATCCCCGGGGAACACTGAAGCTTTCTTT. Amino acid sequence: CASSLTSPGNTEAFF.

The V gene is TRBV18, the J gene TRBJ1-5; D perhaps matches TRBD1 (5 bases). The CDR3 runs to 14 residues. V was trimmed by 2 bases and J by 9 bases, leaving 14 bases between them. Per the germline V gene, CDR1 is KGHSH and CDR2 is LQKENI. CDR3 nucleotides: TGTGCCAGCTCACCAGTAGGGGCCCGCAGGCCCCAGCATTTT. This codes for CASSPVGARRPQHF.

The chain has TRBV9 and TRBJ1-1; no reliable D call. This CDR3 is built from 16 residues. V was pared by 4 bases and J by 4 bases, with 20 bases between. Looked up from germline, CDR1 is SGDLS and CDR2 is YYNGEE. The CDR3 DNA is TGTGCCAGCAGCTCTCCACGGTCGCGGGAAGTCACTGAAGCTTTCTTT. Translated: CASSSPRSREVTEAFF.

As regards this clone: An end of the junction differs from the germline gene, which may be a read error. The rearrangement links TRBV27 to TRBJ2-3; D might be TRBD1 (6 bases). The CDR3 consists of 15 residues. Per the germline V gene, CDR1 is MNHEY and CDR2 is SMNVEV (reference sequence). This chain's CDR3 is CASSSWTASTNTQYF. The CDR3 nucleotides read TGTGCCAGCAGTTCCTGGACAGCTAGCACAAATACGCAGTATTTT.

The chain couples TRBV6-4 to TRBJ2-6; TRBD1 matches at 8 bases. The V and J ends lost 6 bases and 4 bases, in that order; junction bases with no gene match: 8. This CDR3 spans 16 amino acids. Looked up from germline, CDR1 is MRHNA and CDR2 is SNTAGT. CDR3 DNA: TGTGCCAGCAGCTTCCAGGGGGCAGGCGGGGCCAACGTCCTGACTTTC. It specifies CASSFQGAGGANVLTF.

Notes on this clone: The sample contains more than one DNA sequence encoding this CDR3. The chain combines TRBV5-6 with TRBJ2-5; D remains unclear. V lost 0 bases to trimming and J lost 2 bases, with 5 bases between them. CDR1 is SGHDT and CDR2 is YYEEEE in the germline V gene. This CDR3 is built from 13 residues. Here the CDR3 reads CASSLVLQETQYF. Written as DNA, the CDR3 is TGTGCCAGCAGCTTGGTACTTCAAGAGACCCAGTACTTC.

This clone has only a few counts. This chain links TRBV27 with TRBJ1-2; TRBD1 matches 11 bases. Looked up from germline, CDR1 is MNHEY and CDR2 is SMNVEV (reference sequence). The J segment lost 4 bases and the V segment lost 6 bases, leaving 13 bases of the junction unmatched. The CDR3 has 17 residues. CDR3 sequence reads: CASRGTGGIRFSYGYTF. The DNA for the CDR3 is TGTGCCAGCAGAGGGACAGGGGGTATCCGCTTTAGCTATGGCTACACCTTC.

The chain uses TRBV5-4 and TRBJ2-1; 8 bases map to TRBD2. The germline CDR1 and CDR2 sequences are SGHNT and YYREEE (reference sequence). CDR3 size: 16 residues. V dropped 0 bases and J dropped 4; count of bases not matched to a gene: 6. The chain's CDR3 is CASSLAPAGGYNEQFF. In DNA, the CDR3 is TGTGCCAGCAGCTTGGCTCCCGCGGGAGGATACAATGAGCAGTTCTTC.

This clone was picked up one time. As DNA, the CDR3 is TGTGCCAGCAGCCTCGACAGTTCTTACTACGAGCAGTACTTC. It translates to CASSLDSSYYEQYF. The chain recombines TRBV28 with TRBJ2-7; D is perhaps TRBD1 (5 bases). The germline CDR1 and CDR2 sequences are MDHEN and SYDVKM. CDR3 length equals 14 residues. The V and J ends lost 6 bases and 3 bases respectively, with 15 bases between them. The full variable domain, its missing parts supplied by reference TRBV28 and TRBJ2-7, is DVKVTQSSRYLVKRTGEKVFLECVQDMDHENMFWYRQDPGLGLRLIYFSYDVKMKEKGDIPEGYSVSREKKERFSLILESASTNQTSMYLCASSLDSSYYEQYFGPGTRLTVT.

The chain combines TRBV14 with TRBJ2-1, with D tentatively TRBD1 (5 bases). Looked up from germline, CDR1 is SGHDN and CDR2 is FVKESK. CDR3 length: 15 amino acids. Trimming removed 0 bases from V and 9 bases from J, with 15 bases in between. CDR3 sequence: CASSQEGRFWVEQFF. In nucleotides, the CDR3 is TGTGCCAGCAGCCAAGAGGGGCGGTTCTGGGTTGAGCAGTTCTTC.

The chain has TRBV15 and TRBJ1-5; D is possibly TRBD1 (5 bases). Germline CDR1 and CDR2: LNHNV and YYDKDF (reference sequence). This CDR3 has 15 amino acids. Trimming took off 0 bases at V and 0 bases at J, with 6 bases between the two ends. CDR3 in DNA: TGTGCCACCAGCAGAGACAGGGCTAGCAATCAGCCCCAGCATTTT. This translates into CATSRDRASNQPQHF. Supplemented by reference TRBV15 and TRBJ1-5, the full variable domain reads DAMVIQNPRYQVTQFGKPVTLSCSQTLNHNVMYWYQQKSSQAPKLLFHYYDKDFNNEADTPDNFQSRRPNTSFCFLDIRSPGLGDTAMYLCATSRDRASNQPQHFGDGTRLSIL.

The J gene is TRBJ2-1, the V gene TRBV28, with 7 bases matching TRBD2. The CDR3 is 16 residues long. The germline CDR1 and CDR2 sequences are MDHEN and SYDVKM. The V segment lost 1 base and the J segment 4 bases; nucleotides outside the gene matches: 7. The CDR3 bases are TGTGCCAGCAGTTTATATCGCGGGAGTCGGTACAATGAGCAGTTCTTC. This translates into CASSLYRGSRYNEQFF.

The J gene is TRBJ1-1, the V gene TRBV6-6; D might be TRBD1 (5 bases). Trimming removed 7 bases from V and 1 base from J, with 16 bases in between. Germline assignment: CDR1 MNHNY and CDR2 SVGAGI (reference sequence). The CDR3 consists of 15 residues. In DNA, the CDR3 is TGTGCCAGCACCGATGGAAGGGGAAGGAACACTGAAGCTTTCTTT. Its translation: CASTDGRGRNTEAFF.

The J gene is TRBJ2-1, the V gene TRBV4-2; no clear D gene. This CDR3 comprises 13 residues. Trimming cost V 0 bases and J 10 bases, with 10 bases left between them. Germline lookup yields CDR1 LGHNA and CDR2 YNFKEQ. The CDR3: CASSQDGAREQFF. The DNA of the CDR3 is TGTGCCAGCAGCCAAGATGGCGCCAGGGAGCAGTTCTTC.

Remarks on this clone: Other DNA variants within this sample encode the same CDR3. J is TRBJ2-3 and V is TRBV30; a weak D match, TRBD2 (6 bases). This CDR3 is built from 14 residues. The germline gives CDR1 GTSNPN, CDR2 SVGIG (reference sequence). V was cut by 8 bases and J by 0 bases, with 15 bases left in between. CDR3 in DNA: TGTGCCCTCCTCCGGGGGACTAGCACAGATACGCAGTATTTT. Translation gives CALLRGTSTDTQYF. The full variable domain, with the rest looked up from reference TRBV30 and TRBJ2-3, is SQTIHQWPATLVQPVGSPLSLECTVEGTSNPNLYWYRQAAGRGLQLLFYSVGIGQISSEVPQNLSASRPQDRQFILSSKKLLLSDSGFYLCALLRGTSTDTQYFGPGTRLTVL.